Presented here are 18 T cell receptor beta chains from one specimen sequenced in a study of a mutant IDH1 vaccine in newly diagnosed glioma. No cognate antigen is known for these TCRs. Time point reported: week 47, end of study. Vaccine doses each comprised 300 ug of mutant IDH1 20-mer peptide, with topical imiquimod. Measured with immunoSEQ multiplex PCR; TCRdb has only the in-frame clones, and not every one. The table includes some 10,000 clones, about four fifths detected once. Material: PBMCs, obtained from a glioma patient whose treatment included an IDH1 peptide vaccine. These receptors all come from a man aged 25-40 years with glioma.

The chain joins TRBV4-1 to TRBJ2-5; 14 bases agree with TRBD2. The germline V gene encodes CDR1 MGHRA and CDR2 YSYEKL. V trimming: 4 bases; J trimming: 3 bases; junction bases outside the gene matches: 4. The CDR3 spans 16 residues. Here the CDR3 reads CASSPGGLAGEETQYF. CDR3 DNA sequence: TGCGCCAGCAGCCCGGGGGGACTAGCGGGAGAAGAGACCCAGTACTTC.

By share, this clone counts as medium-sized. The chain recombines TRBV25-1 with TRBJ1-2; the D gene is possibly TRBD1 (5 bases). Deletions cut 4 bases from V and 6 bases from J, with 12 bases between. CDR1 is MGHDK, CDR2 SYGVNS, per germline. This CDR3 spans 13 amino acids. This chain's CDR3 is CASSVKGRDGYTF. The CDR3 bases are TGTGCCAGCAGTGTCAAGGGGCGGGATGGCTACACCTTC.

The chain couples TRBV7-9 to TRBJ1-5, with a tentative D call TRBD1 (5 bases). CDR3 length: 14 amino acids. Between the trimmed V and J ends, which lost 1 base and 6 bases, there was a span of 10 bases. Germline assignment: CDR1 SEHNR and CDR2 FQNEAQ (reference sequence). The CDR3 nucleotides read TGTGCCAGCAGCTTAGATGGGGGAAGTCAGCCCCAGCATTTT. It translates to CASSLDGGSQPQHF. Supplemented by reference TRBV7-9 and TRBJ1-5, the full variable domain reads DTGVSQNPRHKITKRGQNVTFRCDPISEHNRLYWYRQTLGQGPEFLTYFQNEAQLEKSRLLSDRFSAERPKGSFSTLEIQRTEQGDSAMYLCASSLDGGSQPQHFGDGTRLSIL.

In this sample, this clone is medium-sized (0.01 to 0.1%). The V call is TRBV27, the J call TRBJ2-7, with D hard to call. The CDR3 has 15 residues. Trimming shortened V by 4 bases and J by 2 bases, and 15 bases separated the two germline ends. Looked up from germline, CDR1 is MNHEY and CDR2 is SMNVEV (reference sequence). The CDR3 spells CASSSVSGFPYEQYF. The CDR3 region has the DNA TGTGCCAGCAGTTCTGTTTCTGGGTTCCCCTACGAGCAGTACTTC.

This clone was seen only a few times. The CDR3 DNA reads as TGTGCTAGTGGCCCAGGGGGGGTAGCTTTCTTT. It encodes CASGPGGVAFF. The J gene is TRBJ1-1, the V gene TRBV12-5, with 7 nucleotides matching TRBD1. The trim removed 6 bases at V and 10 bases at J, leaving 5 bases unmatched. Germline-derived CDR1 and CDR2 are LGHNT and FRNRAP. The CDR3 is made up of 11 amino acids.

This chain links TRBV30 with TRBJ1-3; TRBD1 is a possible D gene (5 bases). Trimming shortened V by 0 bases and J by 1 base, and 10 bases separated the two germline ends. From germline, CDR1 is GTSNPN and CDR2 SVGIG (reference sequence). This CDR3 is 15 amino acids long. CDR3 DNA: TGTGCCTGGAGTGTTCGGGGGTTTTCTGGAAACACCATATATTTT. As protein: CAWSVRGFSGNTIYF.

The chain is built from TRBV2 and TRBJ2-5; D may be TRBD2 (6 bases). The V gene's germline CDR1 is SNHLY and CDR2 FYNNEI. The CDR3 runs to 15 residues. With 4 bases removed from V and 0 bases from J, the gap between germline ends came to 12 bases. In nucleotides, the CDR3 is TGTGCCAGCAGTGGAGCGGGCACGTACCAAGAGACCCAGTACTTC. Its translation is CASSGAGTYQETQYF.

The V gene is TRBV27, the J gene TRBJ2-1; perhaps D is TRBD1 or TRBD2 (5 bases each). The length of the CDR3 is 17 residues. Germline assignment: CDR1 MNHEY and CDR2 SMNVEV (reference sequence). V lost 0 bases, J lost 6 bases, and 18 bases lay in between. The CDR3 is CASSLSFDRLRGNEQFF. CDR3 nucleotide sequence: TGTGCCAGCAGTTTATCCTTCGACAGACTACGGGGCAATGAGCAGTTCTTC.

The rearrangement joins TRBV19 to TRBJ2-1; TRBD2 matches 10 bases. The germline CDR1 and CDR2 sequences are LNHDA and SQIVND (reference sequence). The trim removed 5 bases at V and 6 bases at J, leaving 7 bases unmatched. The CDR3 totals 15 residues. For the CDR3, the DNA is TGTGCCAGTAGTTGGGAGCGGGAGGGCCTCAATGAGCAGTTCTTC. Protein product: CASSWEREGLNEQFF.

This chain uses TRBV2 with TRBJ2-2; D is possibly TRBD2 (6 bases). Germline lookup yields CDR1 SNHLY and CDR2 FYNNEI. V dropped 8 bases and J dropped 7 bases, with 14 bases sitting between them. CDR3 size: 13 residues. This CDR3 reads CASGEAVGGELFF. DNA of the CDR3: TGTGCCAGCGGGGAGGCGGTAGGCGGGGAGCTGTTTTTT.

This chain uses TRBV6-4 with TRBJ2-7, with TRBD1 matching over 8 bases. CDR3 length equals 15 residues. The germline gives CDR1 MRHNA, CDR2 SNTAGT. V gave up 5 bases and J gave up 2 bases; unmatched junction bases: 8. The CDR3 sequence is CASSPETGVPYEQYF. The CDR3 coding sequence is TGTGCCAGCAGTCCCGAGACAGGGGTCCCCTACGAGCAGTACTTC.

The chain uses TRBV18 and TRBJ1-2, with 10 bases matching TRBD1. V gave up 2 bases and J gave up 0 bases; unmatched junction bases: 6. From germline, CDR1 is KGHSH and CDR2 LQKENI. The CDR3 covers 17 residues. CDR3 sequence: CASSPETGGDANYGYTF. The CDR3 DNA reads as TGTGCCAGCTCACCAGAGACAGGGGGCGACGCTAACTATGGCTACACCTTC.

The chain combines TRBV6-5 with TRBJ2-1, with unresolved D. With 6 bases removed from V and 5 bases from J, the gap between germline ends came to 17 bases. Germline lookup yields CDR1 MNHEY and CDR2 SVGAGI. The CDR3 consists of 15 residues. CDR3 region: CASRPRPIADNEQFF. CDR3 coding DNA: TGTGCCAGCAGGCCCCGACCGATTGCGGACAATGAGCAGTTCTTC.

The chain joins TRBV29-1 to TRBJ2-5, with 10 bases lining up with TRBD2. With 2 bases clipped from V and 5 bases from J, the junction kept 8 bases outside the gene matches. This CDR3 comprises 15 residues. CDR1 is SQVTM and CDR2 is ANQGSEA in the germline V gene. The CDR3 reads CSVERLAGEGETQYF. Here the CDR3 DNA reads TGCAGCGTTGAACGGCTAGCGGGAGAAGGTGAGACCCAGTACTTC.

The CDR3 sequence is CASSLKGPTNYGYTF. The CDR3 region has the DNA TGTGCCAGCAGCTTGAAGGGACCGACTAACTATGGCTACACCTTC. The chain employs TRBV5-8 and TRBJ1-2; D is possibly TRBD1 (5 bases). The germline V gene encodes CDR1 SGHTS and CDR2 YDEGEE. This CDR3 has 15 amino acids. The V and J ends lost 1 base and 0 bases respectively, with 10 bases between them. The entire variable domain, with the rest obtained from reference TRBV5-8 and TRBJ1-2, is as follows: EAGVTQSPTHLIKTRGQQATLRCSPISGHTSVYWYQQALGLGLQFLLWYDEGEERNRGNFPPRFSGRQFPNYSSELNVNALELEDSALYLCASSLKGPTNYGYTFGSGTRLTVV.

The chain combines TRBV7-9 with TRBJ1-2, with TRBD1 as a possible D gene (6 bases). Deletions cut 1 base from V and 4 bases from J, with 13 bases between. Germline CDR1 SEHNR, CDR2 FQNEAQ (reference sequence). This CDR3 is built from 15 residues. CDR3: CASSLGFKTGYGYTF. In DNA, the CDR3 is TGTGCCAGCAGCTTAGGGTTTAAGACAGGCTATGGCTACACCTTC.

V is TRBV6-5 and J is TRBJ2-3, with D tentatively TRBD2 (7 bases). Trimming took off 2 bases at V and 6 bases at J, with 12 bases between the two ends. The CDR3 loop spans 14 amino acids. The germline V gene encodes CDR1 MNHEY and CDR2 SVGAGI. CDR3 amino acids: CASSYGGAGDTQYF. The DNA of the CDR3 is TGTGCCAGCAGTTACGGGGGGGCCGGGGATACGCAGTATTTT.

The chain links TRBV18 to TRBJ1-3; D might be TRBD1 (6 bases). Germline V gives CDR1 KGHSH, CDR2 LQKENI. Trimming took off 2 bases at V and 8 bases at J, with 10 bases between the two ends. The CDR3 length is 13 residues. CDR3 sequence: CASSPAGVDTIYF. In nucleotides, the CDR3 is TGTGCCAGCTCACCAGCAGGGGTTGACACCATATATTTT.